This TCR beta chain was identified in a study of T-cell reconstitution after alpha-beta-depleted transplantation in children. This sample's TCRbeta library carried unique molecular identifier barcodes. Via MiXCR, TCRdb re-called the PCR reads, giving one row per CDR3 protein. The repertoire consists of some 300,000 distinct CDR3 sequences, with around 7.3% occurring once and the leading ten covering around 10%. This clonotype has a handful of counts. Its target is not known. The study's findings and limits: There were reportedly several hundred expanded graft clones from which alpha-beta T cells came about two months after transplant. T-cell counts and diversity were attributed mostly to newly produced T cells one year after transplant.

CDR1 and CDR2 (germline): KGHDR, SFDVKD. Trimming shortened V by 2 bases and J by 2 bases, and 11 bases separated the two germline ends. The CDR3 runs 15 residues. This clonotype originated in a female patient aged 2-10 years who had a stem cell transplant for Fanconi anemia, so the T cells may come from the graft donor. Material: peripheral blood, obtained 360 days after TCRalphabeta/CD19-depleted stem cell transplant. The chain carries TRBV24-1 and TRBJ2-5; weak D call: TRBD2 (5 bases). The CDR3 protein is CATSDWGVEQETQYF. The CDR3 DNA follows: TGTGCCACCAGTGATTGGGGAGTGGAACAAGAGACCCAGTACTTC.